This T cell receptor (beta chain) was identified in a study of T cells in narcolepsy. Whole-study findings and limits: HCRT-specific and TRIB2-specific autoreactive clonotypes appeared among same-patient CSF and blood CD4+ clonotypes. Autoreactive clonotypes reportedly recurred in blood of same and different patients, not controls.

Profiled with immunoSEQ multiplex PCR; TCRdb holds only in-frame clones, not every one. The data hold tens of thousands of clones, with roughly 80% observed a single time. Germline assignment: CDR1 LNHDA and CDR2 SQIVND (reference sequence). Trimming left V 0 bases short and J 3 bases short, with 9 bases between. This CDR3 is 15 amino acids long. As to this clone: Its antigen is still unknown.

This sequence was found in a human donor with narcolepsy. V gene TRBV19 combines with J gene TRBJ1-5; no reliable D call. Sequencing was performed on CD45RA- memory CD4+ T cells from PBMCs. The CDR3 DNA follows: TGTGCCAGTAGTATAGAGGCAGGTTACAATCAGCCCCAGCATTTT. Its translation is CASSIEAGYNQPQHF.